A selection of T cell receptor beta chains follows, all from one sample in a study of blood T cell repertoires in COVID-19. Sequenced by immunoSEQ multiplex PCR; TCRdb stores in-frame clones only, minus some. The sample has approximately 110,000 clones, roughly nine tenths seen once; the top ten hold roughly 30%. The sequenced material came from peripheral blood. The receptors here all came from an elderly woman with acute or convalescent COVID-19. Each CDR3 is given with its conserved first and last residue. A D gene is named only where the DNA matches it firmly. Some rows mark clone size as missing; the rest say once, few, many or name a class of expanded clone.

NA TRBJ1-5 TRBV25-1 NA TGTGCCAGCAGTGACGCCTTTGAGGGTCAGCCCCAGCATTTT CASSDAFEGQPQHF
NA TRBJ2-7 TRBV7-8 TRBD1 TGTGCCAGCAGCCCAACCGGGACAGGGCGGTACGAGCAGTACTTC CASSPTGTGRYEQYF
once TRBJ2-7 TRBV12-3/TRBV12-4 NA TGTGCCAGCAGTTTAGGCCACAGGGACGAGCAGTACTTC CASSLGHRDEQYF
NA TRBJ1-4 TRBV5-1 NA TGCGCCAGCAGCTTGGAGCAGGGGTCCAAACTGTTTTTT CASSLEQGSKLFF
few TRBJ2-5 TRBV6-5 TRBD1 TGTGCCAGCAGTACCGGACAGGGTGGACAAGAGACCCAGTACTTC CASSTGQGGQETQYF
NA TRBJ2-3 TRBV30 NA TGTGCCTGGAGTGTATCTGACCGGGGCACAGATACGCAGTATTTT CAWSVSDRGTDTQYF
few TRBJ1-6 TRBV5-1 NA TGCGCCAGCAGCTTGGTAGGGGCCTATAATTCACCCCTCCACTTT CASSLVGAYNSPLHF
NA TRBJ2-2 TRBV5-1 NA TGCGCCAGCAGCTTGGGACAGTCGAACACCGGGGAGCTGTTTTTT CASSLGQSNTGELFF
NA TRBJ2-1 TRBV19 NA TGTGCCAGTAGTATGGGTCGGGGCAATGAGCAGTTCTTC CASSMGRGNEQFF
NA TRBJ1-5 TRBV6-4 NA TGTGCCAGCAGTGACACGTCCCGGGACATTCATAAGGGCAATCAGCCCCAGCATTTT CASSDTSRDIHKGNQPQHF
NA TRBJ1-1 TRBV10-3 TRBD1 TGTGCCGCCACAGACAGGGTGAACACTGAAGCTTTCTTT CAATDRVNTEAFF
NA TRBJ1-1 TRBV7-9 TRBD1 TGTGCCAGCGAAGGGGGCATCACTGAAGCTTTCTTT CASEGGITEAFF
NA TRBJ2-1 TRBV5-1 NA TGCGCCAGCAGCTTGGGGGGCCTCATTGTGGGTGAGCAGTTCTTC CASSLGGLIVGEQFF
NA TRBJ2-5 TRBV6-5 TRBD1 TGTGCCAGCAGGAGCTCCGGGACAGGGGGAAAGACCCAGTACTTC CASRSSGTGGKTQYF
NA TRBJ1-2 TRBV21-1 NA TGTGCCAGCAGCAAAGCTTCGGGGAGAACTAATAGGGATGGCTACACCTTC CASSKASGRTNRDGYTF
NA TRBJ2-3 TRBV27 NA TGTGCCAGCAGTTTATCACAGAGCACAGATACGCAGTATTTT CASSLSQSTDTQYF
NA TRBJ2-3 TRBV9 TRBD2 TGTGCCAGCAGCGGGCGGGGGGGCCGAGGCACAGATACGCAGTATTTT CASSGRGGRGTDTQYF
NA TRBJ2-7 TRBV2 TRBD2 TGTGCCAGCACTTTGTCGGGACTAGCGGGGGAGTCCTACGAGCAGTACTTC CASTLSGLAGESYEQYF
NA TRBJ1-1 TRBV19 NA TGTGCCAGTGGCAAGCAGGGCTGGAACACTGAAGCTTTCTTT CASGKQGWNTEAFF
once TRBJ2-7 TRBV11-2 TRBD1 TGTGCCAGCAGCTCCGAGCCGGACAGGGGGCCGAGCTCCTACGAGCAGTACTTC CASSSEPDRGPSSYEQYF